This is a list of T cell receptor beta chains from one sample in a study of blood T cell repertoires in COVID-19. TCRdb keeps only in-frame clones here, not all; method: immunoSEQ multiplex PCR. The sample gives nearly 200,000 clones, approximately 91% of which show up once; around 6.6% is in the top ten. Material: peripheral blood. These receptor sequences come from a woman aged 40 to 50 who had recovered from COVID-19. Each CDR3 is given with its conserved first and last residue. Fields, in order: V gene, J gene, D gene, clone size, CDR3 DNA, CDR3 protein. D genes are given only for firm matches. Some rows have no size entry. The others give once, few or many, or a class for an expanded clone.

v_gene: TRBV4-2
j_gene: TRBJ1-3
d_gene: TRBD1
abundance: NA
CDR3nt: TGTGCCAGCAGACTAGGGACAGGGAGCTCTGGAAACACCATATATTTT
CDR3aa: CASRLGTGSSGNTIYF

v_gene: TRBV10-3
j_gene: TRBJ2-2
d_gene: TRBD2
abundance: NA
CDR3nt: TGTGCCATCAGGTCGGCTAGCGGGACCCCCGACACCGGGGAGCTGTTTTTT
CDR3aa: CAIRSASGTPDTGELFF

v_gene: TRBV9
j_gene: TRBJ2-1
d_gene: TRBD2
abundance: NA
CDR3nt: TGTGCCAGCAGCGTAGGCGCTAGCGGGAGCGATGAGCAGTTCTTC
CDR3aa: CASSVGASGSDEQFF

v_gene: TRBV11-2
j_gene: TRBJ1-2
d_gene: TRBD1
abundance: NA
CDR3nt: TGTGCCAGCAGCTTAGGGACAGGGGAACGTGGCTACACCTTC
CDR3aa: CASSLGTGERGYTF

v_gene: TRBV4-3
j_gene: TRBJ2-2
d_gene: TRBD2
abundance: NA
CDR3nt: TGCGCCAGCAGCCCCAATCTAGCGGGAGGGGGCACCGGGGAGCTGTTTTTT
CDR3aa: CASSPNLAGGGTGELFF

v_gene: TRBV6-6
j_gene: TRBJ1-2
d_gene: NA
abundance: once
CDR3nt: TGTGCCAGCAGCCCGAGGGGAGGTAACTATGGCTACACCTTC
CDR3aa: CASSPRGGNYGYTF

v_gene: TRBV28
j_gene: TRBJ1-1
d_gene: NA
abundance: NA
CDR3nt: TGTGCCCTCACTAGCCCCCCATCAACTGAAGCTTTCTTT
CDR3aa: CALTSPPSTEAFF

v_gene: TRBV6-1
j_gene: TRBJ2-1
d_gene: TRBD2
abundance: NA
CDR3nt: TGTGCCAGCAGTGAAAGGCTAGCGGGAGTAGGCTACAATGAGCAGTTCTTC
CDR3aa: CASSERLAGVGYNEQFF

v_gene: TRBV29-1
j_gene: TRBJ2-3
d_gene: TRBD2
abundance: once
CDR3nt: TGCAGCGTTTGGACTAGCGGGAGAGATACGCAGTATTTT
CDR3aa: CSVWTSGRDTQYF

v_gene: TRBV13
j_gene: TRBJ1-5
d_gene: TRBD1
abundance: NA
CDR3nt: TGTGCCAGCAGCCTGGGACAGGGGGGCGATCAGCCCCAGCATTTT
CDR3aa: CASSLGQGGDQPQHF

v_gene: TRBV14
j_gene: TRBJ1-6
d_gene: TRBD1
abundance: NA
CDR3nt: TGTGCCAGCAGCCAAGATTTTATGGTGGCAGGGGGTACCCGGTCACCCCTCCACTTT
CDR3aa: CASSQDFMVAGGTRSPLHF

v_gene: TRBV25-1
j_gene: TRBJ2-1
d_gene: NA
abundance: NA
CDR3nt: TGTGCCAGCAGTGACGGTTTTTCCTACAATGAGCAGTTCTTC
CDR3aa: CASSDGFSYNEQFF

v_gene: TRBV7-2
j_gene: TRBJ2-7
d_gene: TRBD2
abundance: NA
CDR3nt: TGTGCCAGCAGCGACCGACTAGCCCTCGGCGAGCAGTACTTC
CDR3aa: CASSDRLALGEQYF

v_gene: TRBV9
j_gene: TRBJ2-7
d_gene: TRBD2
abundance: NA
CDR3nt: TGTGCCAGCAGCCCCCCCGGGACTAGCGGGAGCGCCGAGCAGTACTTC
CDR3aa: CASSPPGTSGSAEQYF

v_gene: TRBV12-3/TRBV12-4
j_gene: TRBJ2-7
d_gene: TRBD1
abundance: NA
CDR3nt: TGTGCCAGCAGTTACTCGGGACAGATCGAGCAGTACTTC
CDR3aa: CASSYSGQIEQYF

v_gene: TRBV27
j_gene: TRBJ1-4
d_gene: TRBD1
abundance: NA
CDR3nt: TGTGCCAGCAGTTTAACGGGACCGACAGGGATTAATGAAAAACTGTTTTTT
CDR3aa: CASSLTGPTGINEKLFF

v_gene: TRBV5-4
j_gene: TRBJ1-1
d_gene: TRBD1
abundance: NA
CDR3nt: TGTGCCAGCACCCGGGGGACAGGGGGCGCGTTGGACACTGAAGCTTTCTTT
CDR3aa: CASTRGTGGALDTEAFF

v_gene: TRBV19
j_gene: TRBJ2-2
d_gene: TRBD1
abundance: few
CDR3nt: TGTGCCAGTAGCGTGGGGACAGGGATATCCGGGGAGCTGTTTTTT
CDR3aa: CASSVGTGISGELFF

v_gene: TRBV3-1/TRBV3-2
j_gene: TRBJ1-1
d_gene: NA
abundance: NA
CDR3nt: TGTGCCAGCAGCCAATACCAGGGGATCAGGAACACTGAAGCTTTCTTT
CDR3aa: CASSQYQGIRNTEAFF

v_gene: TRBV2
j_gene: TRBJ1-5
d_gene: TRBD1
abundance: NA
CDR3nt: TGTGCCAGCAGTGAAGGAGGGGGCGGCAATCAGCCCCAGCATTTT
CDR3aa: CASSEGGGGNQPQHF

v_gene: TRBV5-1
j_gene: TRBJ2-1
d_gene: NA
abundance: NA
CDR3nt: TGCGCCAGCAGCTTGGACGACAGCTTAACCTACAATGAGCAGTTCTTC
CDR3aa: CASSLDDSLTYNEQFF

v_gene: TRBV18
j_gene: TRBJ2-1
d_gene: NA
abundance: NA
CDR3nt: TGTGCCAGCTCCCACCTCGACGCGGGGAGCTCCTACAATGAGCAGTTCTTC
CDR3aa: CASSHLDAGSSYNEQFF

v_gene: TRBV5-1
j_gene: TRBJ2-3
d_gene: TRBD2
abundance: NA
CDR3nt: TGCGCCAGCAGCTTGGGGAGGACTAGCGGGGGCAAAGGTACGCAGTATTTT
CDR3aa: CASSLGRTSGGKGTQYF

v_gene: TRBV29-1
j_gene: TRBJ1-1
d_gene: NA
abundance: NA
CDR3nt: TGCAGCGTGGCTGGGATGGTGGACTCTGAAGCTTTCTTT
CDR3aa: CSVAGMVDSEAFF

v_gene: TRBV24-1
j_gene: TRBJ2-2
d_gene: NA
abundance: NA
CDR3nt: TGTGCCACCAGTGAGGCCGGGACAAGGAGCGTTGAGCTGTTTTTT
CDR3aa: CATSEAGTRSVELFF

v_gene: TRBV28
j_gene: TRBJ2-3
d_gene: TRBD2
abundance: NA
CDR3nt: TGTGCCAGCAGTCGGGACGAGACTAGCGGGAGTAGGACAGATACGCAGTATTTT
CDR3aa: CASSRDETSGSRTDTQYF

v_gene: TRBV3-1/TRBV3-2
j_gene: TRBJ2-2
d_gene: NA
abundance: NA
CDR3nt: TGTGCCAGCAGATCCGACCCCTTGAGAAGGGGCCCCACCGGGGAGCTGTTTTTT
CDR3aa: CASRSDPLRRGPTGELFF

v_gene: TRBV5-1
j_gene: TRBJ1-1
d_gene: NA
abundance: NA
CDR3nt: TGCGCCAGCAGCTTGGGACAGGCGAACACTGAAGCTTTCTTT
CDR3aa: CASSLGQANTEAFF

v_gene: TRBV4-2
j_gene: TRBJ1-3
d_gene: NA
abundance: NA
CDR3nt: TGTGCCAGCAGCCGCAGCTCGGGGGGTACTGTAAACACCATATATTTT
CDR3aa: CASSRSSGGTVNTIYF

v_gene: TRBV11-2
j_gene: TRBJ1-2
d_gene: NA
abundance: NA
CDR3nt: TGTGCCACCGATAATAGCGCCTATGGCTACACCTTC
CDR3aa: CATDNSAYGYTF

v_gene: TRBV29-1
j_gene: TRBJ2-7
d_gene: TRBD2
abundance: NA
CDR3nt: TGCAGCGTGCGACTAGCGGGAGGGCCGGACGAGCAGTACTTC
CDR3aa: CSVRLAGGPDEQYF

v_gene: TRBV25-1
j_gene: TRBJ2-2
d_gene: TRBD2
abundance: NA
CDR3nt: TGTGCCAGCAGTTTAAGTGATAGCGGGAGTAACACCGGGGAGCTGTTTTTT
CDR3aa: CASSLSDSGSNTGELFF

v_gene: TRBV6-2/TRBV6-3
j_gene: TRBJ1-2
d_gene: NA
abundance: once
CDR3nt: TGTGCCAGCAGTGTAAGCAGGGGCTCCCTTTGGGGCTACACCTTC
CDR3aa: CASSVSRGSLWGYTF